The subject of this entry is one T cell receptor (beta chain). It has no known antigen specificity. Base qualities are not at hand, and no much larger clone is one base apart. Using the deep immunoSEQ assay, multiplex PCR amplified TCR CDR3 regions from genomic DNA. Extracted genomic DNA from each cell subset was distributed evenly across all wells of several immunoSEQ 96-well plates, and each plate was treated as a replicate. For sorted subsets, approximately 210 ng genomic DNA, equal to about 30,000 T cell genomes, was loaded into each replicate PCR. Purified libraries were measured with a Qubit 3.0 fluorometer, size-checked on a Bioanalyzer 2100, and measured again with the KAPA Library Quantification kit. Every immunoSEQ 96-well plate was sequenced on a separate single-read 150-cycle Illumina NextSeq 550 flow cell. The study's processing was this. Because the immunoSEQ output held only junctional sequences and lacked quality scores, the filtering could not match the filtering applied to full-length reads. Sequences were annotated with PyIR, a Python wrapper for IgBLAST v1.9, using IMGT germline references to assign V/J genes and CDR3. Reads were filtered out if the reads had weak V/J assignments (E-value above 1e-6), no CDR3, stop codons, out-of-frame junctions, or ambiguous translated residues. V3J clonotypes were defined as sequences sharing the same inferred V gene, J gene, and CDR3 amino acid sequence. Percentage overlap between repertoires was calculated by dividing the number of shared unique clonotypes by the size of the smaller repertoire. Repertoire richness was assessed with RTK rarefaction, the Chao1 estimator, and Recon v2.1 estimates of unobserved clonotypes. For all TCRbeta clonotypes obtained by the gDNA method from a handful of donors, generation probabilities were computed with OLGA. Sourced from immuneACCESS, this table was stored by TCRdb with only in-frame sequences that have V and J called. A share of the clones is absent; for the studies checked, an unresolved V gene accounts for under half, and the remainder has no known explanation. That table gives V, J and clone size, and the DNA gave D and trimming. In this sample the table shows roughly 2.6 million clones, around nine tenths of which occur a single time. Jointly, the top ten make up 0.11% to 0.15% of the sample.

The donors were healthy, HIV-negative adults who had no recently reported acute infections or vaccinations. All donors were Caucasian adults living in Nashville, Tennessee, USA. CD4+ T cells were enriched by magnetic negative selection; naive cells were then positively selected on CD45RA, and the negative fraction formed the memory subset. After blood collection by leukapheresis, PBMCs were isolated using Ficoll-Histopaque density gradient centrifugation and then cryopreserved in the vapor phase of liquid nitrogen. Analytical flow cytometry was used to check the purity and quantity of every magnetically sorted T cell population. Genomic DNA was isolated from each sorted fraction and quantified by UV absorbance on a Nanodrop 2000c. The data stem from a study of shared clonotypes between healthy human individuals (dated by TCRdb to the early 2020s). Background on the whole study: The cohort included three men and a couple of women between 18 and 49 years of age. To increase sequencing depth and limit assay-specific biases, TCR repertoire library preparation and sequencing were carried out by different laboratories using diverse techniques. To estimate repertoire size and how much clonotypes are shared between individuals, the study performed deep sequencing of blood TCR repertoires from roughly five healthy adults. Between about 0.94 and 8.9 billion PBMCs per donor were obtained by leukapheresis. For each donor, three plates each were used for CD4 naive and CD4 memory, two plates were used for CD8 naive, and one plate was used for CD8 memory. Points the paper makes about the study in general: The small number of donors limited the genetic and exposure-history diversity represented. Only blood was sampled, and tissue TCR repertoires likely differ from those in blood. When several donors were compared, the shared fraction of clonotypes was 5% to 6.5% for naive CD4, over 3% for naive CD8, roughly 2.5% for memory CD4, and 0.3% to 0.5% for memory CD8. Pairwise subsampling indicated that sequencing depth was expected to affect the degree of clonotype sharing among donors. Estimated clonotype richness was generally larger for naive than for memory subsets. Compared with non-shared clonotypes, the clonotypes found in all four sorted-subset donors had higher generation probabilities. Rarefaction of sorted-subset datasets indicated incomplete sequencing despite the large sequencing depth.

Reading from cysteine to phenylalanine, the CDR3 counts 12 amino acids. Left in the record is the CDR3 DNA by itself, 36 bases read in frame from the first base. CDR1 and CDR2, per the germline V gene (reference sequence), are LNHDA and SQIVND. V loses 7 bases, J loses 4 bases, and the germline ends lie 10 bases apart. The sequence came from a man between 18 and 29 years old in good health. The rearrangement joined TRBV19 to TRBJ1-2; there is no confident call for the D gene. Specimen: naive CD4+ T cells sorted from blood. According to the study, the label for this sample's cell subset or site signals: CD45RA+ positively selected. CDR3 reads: CASIGSGYGYTF. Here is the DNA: TGTGCCAGTATAGGCAGCGGCTATGGCTACACCTTC.